This TCR beta chain came from a study of control samples from healthy donors and cancer patients. Measured with immunoSEQ multiplex PCR; TCRdb has only the in-frame clones, and not every one. This table has around 71,000 clones, about nine tenths appearing once. Germline V gene data show CDR1 as MNHEY and CDR2 as SVGAGI. Trimming removed 8 bases at V and 3 bases at J, with 17 bases between. The CDR3 loop spans 14 amino acids. The chain employs TRBV6-5 and TRBJ2-7; the D gene could be TRBD1 or TRBD2 (6 bases each). This clonotype was sampled from a woman in her forties or fifties with colorectal cancer. The sequencing input was PBMCs. The CDR3 DNA follows: TGTGCCAGCCAACGTTCGAGGGGGGTCTACGAGCAGTACTTC. Protein: CASQRSRGVYEQYF.